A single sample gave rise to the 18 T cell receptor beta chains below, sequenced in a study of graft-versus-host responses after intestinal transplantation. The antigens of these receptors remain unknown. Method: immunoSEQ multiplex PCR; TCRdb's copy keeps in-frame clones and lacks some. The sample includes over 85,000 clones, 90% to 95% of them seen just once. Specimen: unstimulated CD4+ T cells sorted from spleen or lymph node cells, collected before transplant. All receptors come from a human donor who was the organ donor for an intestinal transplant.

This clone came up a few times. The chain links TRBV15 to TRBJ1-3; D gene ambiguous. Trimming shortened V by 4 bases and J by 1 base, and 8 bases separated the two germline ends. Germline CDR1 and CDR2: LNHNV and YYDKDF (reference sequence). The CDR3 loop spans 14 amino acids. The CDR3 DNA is TGTGCCACCAGCATGCGGTCTTCTGGAAACACCATATATTTT. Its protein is CATSMRSSGNTIYF.

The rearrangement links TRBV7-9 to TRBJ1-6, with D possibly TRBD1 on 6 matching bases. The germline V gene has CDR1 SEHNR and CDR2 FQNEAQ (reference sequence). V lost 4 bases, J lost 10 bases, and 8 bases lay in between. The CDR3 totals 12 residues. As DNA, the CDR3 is TGTGCCAGCAGCTCAGACAGGTCACCCCTCCACTTT. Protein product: CASSSDRSPLHF. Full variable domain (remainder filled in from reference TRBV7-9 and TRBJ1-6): DTGVSQNPRHKITKRGQNVTFRCDPISEHNRLYWYRQTLGQGPEFLTYFQNEAQLEKSRLLSDRFSAERPKGSFSTLEIQRTEQGDSAMYLCASSSDRSPLHFGNGTRLTVT.

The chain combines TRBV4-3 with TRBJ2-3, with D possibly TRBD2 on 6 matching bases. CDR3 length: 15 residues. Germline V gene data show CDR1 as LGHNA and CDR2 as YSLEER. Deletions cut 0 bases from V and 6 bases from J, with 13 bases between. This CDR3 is CASSQDRASADTQYF. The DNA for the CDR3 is TGCGCCAGCAGCCAAGATCGGGCTAGCGCCGATACGCAGTATTTT.

The CDR3 spells CASTLMEASGGYTF. The CDR3 coding sequence is TGTGCCAGCACCCTAATGGAGGCCTCCGGTGGCTACACCTTC. The rearrangement uses TRBV7-2 and TRBJ1-2; no clear D. Germline V gene data show CDR1 as SGHTA and CDR2 as FQGNSA. This CDR3 is 14 amino acids long. V was trimmed by 7 bases and J by 7 bases, leaving 19 bases between them.

The CDR3 reads CASSQVYGQYNQPQHF. Written as DNA, the CDR3 is TGCGCCAGCAGTCAAGTCTATGGACAGTACAATCAGCCCCAGCATTTT. The J gene is TRBJ1-5, the V gene TRBV23-1; TRBD1 might be the D (6 bases). TRBV23-1 is reported as an ORF; its role is uncertain. The CDR3 is 16 residues long. V shed 2 bases and J shed 3 bases, with 14 bases lying between them.

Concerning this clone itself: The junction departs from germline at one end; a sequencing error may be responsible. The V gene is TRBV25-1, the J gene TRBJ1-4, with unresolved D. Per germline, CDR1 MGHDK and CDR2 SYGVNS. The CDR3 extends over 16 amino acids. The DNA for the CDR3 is TGTGCCAGCAGTGAATCGATCCCGGGAAAGAATGGAAAACTGTTTTTT. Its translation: CASSESIPGKNGKLFF.

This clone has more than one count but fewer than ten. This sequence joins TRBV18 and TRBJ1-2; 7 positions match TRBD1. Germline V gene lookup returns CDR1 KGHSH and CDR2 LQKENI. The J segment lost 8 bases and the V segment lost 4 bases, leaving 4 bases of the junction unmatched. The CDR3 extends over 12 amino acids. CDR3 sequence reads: CASSRDSLGYTF. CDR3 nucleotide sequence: TGTGCCAGCTCACGGGACAGCCTAGGCTACACCTTC.

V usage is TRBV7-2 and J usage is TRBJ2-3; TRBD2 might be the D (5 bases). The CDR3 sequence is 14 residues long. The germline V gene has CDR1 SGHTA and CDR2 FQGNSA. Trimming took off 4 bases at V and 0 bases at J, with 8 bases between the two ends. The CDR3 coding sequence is TGTGCCAGCAGCTCGACTATAAGCACAGATACGCAGTATTTT. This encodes CASSSTISTDTQYF.

The CDR3 here is CATQDRGGSTDTQYF. The CDR3 DNA reads TGTGCCACCCAAGACAGGGGGGGGAGCACAGATACGCAGTATTTT. J is TRBJ2-3 and V is TRBV27, with 9 nucleotides matching TRBD1. Germline trimming cut 10 bases from V and 0 bases from J; bases unmatched to any gene: 8. The CDR3 loop spans 15 amino acids. Germline V gives CDR1 MNHEY, CDR2 SMNVEV (reference sequence).

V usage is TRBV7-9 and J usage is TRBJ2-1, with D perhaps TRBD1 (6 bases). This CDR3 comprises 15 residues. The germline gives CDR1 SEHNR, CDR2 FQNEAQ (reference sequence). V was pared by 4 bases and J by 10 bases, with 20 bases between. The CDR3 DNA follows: TGTGCCAGCAGCTCCGGGTGGGGGCCTGGATTCGAGCAGTTCTTC. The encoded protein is CASSSGWGPGFEQFF.

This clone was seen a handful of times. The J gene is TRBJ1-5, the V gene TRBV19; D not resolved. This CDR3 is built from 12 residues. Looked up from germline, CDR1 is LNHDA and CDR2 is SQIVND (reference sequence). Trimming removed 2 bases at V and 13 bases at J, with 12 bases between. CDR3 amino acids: CASSISQAGQHF. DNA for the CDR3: TGTGCCAGTAGTATATCCCAGGCGGGACAGCATTTT.

CDR3 sequence reads: CASSPGTVPMNTEAFF. The CDR3 DNA reads TGTGCCAGCTCACCGGGGACAGTTCCCATGAACACTGAAGCTTTCTTT. The chain carries TRBV18 and TRBJ1-1; 7 nucleotides match TRBD1. The CDR3 is 16 residues long. V lost 3 bases, J lost 0 bases, and 7 bases stayed unmatched. Germline assignment: CDR1 KGHSH and CDR2 LQKENI.

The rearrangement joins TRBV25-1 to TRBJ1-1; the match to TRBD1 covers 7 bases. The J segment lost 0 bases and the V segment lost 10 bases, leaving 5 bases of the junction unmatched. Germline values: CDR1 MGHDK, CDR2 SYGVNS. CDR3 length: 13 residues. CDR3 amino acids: CATRTGVNTEAFF. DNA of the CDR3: TGTGCCACCAGAACAGGGGTGAACACTGAAGCTTTCTTT.

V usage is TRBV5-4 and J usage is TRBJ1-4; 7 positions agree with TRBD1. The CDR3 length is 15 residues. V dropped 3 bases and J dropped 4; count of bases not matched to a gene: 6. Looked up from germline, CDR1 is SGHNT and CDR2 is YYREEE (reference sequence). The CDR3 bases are TGTGCCAGCAGCTCCAGCAGGGGGATTAATGAAAAACTGTTTTTT. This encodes CASSSSRGINEKLFF. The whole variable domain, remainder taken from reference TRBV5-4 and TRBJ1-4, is ETGVTQSPTHLIKTRGQQVTLRCSSQSGHNTVSWYQQALGQGPQFIFQYYREEENGRGNFPPRFSGLQFPNYSSELNVNALELDDSALYLCASSSSRGINEKLFFGSGTQLSVL.

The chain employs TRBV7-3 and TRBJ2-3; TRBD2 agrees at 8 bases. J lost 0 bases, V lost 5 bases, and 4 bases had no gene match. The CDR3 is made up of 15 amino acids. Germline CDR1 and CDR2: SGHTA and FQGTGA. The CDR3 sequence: CASSPGTRSTDTQYF. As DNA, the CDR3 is TGTGCCAGCAGCCCCGGGACTAGAAGCACAGATACGCAGTATTTT.

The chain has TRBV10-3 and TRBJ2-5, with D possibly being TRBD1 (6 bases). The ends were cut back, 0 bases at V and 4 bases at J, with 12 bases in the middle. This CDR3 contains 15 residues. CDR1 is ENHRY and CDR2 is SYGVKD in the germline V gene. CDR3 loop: CAISESDDRTETQYF. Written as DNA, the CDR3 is TGTGCCATCAGTGAGTCAGACGACAGGACAGAGACCCAGTACTTC.

Written as DNA, the CDR3 is TGTGCCAGCAGCCCACCCGGGACAGTCTCTAATTCACCCCTCCACTTT. This gives the protein CASSPPGTVSNSPLHF. The chain recombines TRBV4-2 with TRBJ1-6; 7 bases fit TRBD1. The CDR3 covers 16 residues. V trimming: 4 bases; J trimming: 6 bases; junction bases outside the gene matches: 9. Germline CDR1 LGHNA, CDR2 YNFKEQ.

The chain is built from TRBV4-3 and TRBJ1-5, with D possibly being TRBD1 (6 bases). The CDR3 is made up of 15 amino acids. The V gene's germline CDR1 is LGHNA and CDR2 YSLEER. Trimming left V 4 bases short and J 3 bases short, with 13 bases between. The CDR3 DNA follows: TGCGCCAGCAGCCGAGAACAGGGACCCAATCAGCCCCAGCATTTT. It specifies CASSREQGPNQPQHF.